This is a list of T cell receptor beta chains from one sample in a study of human T cells and chemical hapten exposure. TCRdb reprocessed the RACE reads via MiXCR and lists one record per CDR3 protein. This table has about 64,000 distinct CDR3 sequences, 11% appearing once. The material was whole blood, obtained in connection with sensitization to the hapten diphenylcyclopropenone (DPC). The receptors come from a woman aged 25 to 39 with alopecia areata. Some clones in this sample may be carry-over from other donors' samples. CDR3s include the opening cysteine and the closing phenylalanine or tryptophan. The D gene is left open where the match is weak. Part of the rows lack a size; the others show once, few, many or a class for expanded clones.

D	size	J	V	CDR3	DNA
-	many	TRBJ2-7	TRBV7-6	CASSLRQISEQYF	TGTGCCAGCAGCCTAAGACAGATAAGCGAGCAGTACTTC
-	few	TRBJ1-5	TRBV11-1	CASSFNHGQPQHF	TGTGCCAGCAGCTTCAACCACGGTCAGCCCCAGCATTTT
-	few	TRBJ2-3	TRBV27	CASSYGYSTDTQYF	TGTGCCAGCAGTTACGGTTATAGCACAGATACGCAGTATTTT
TRBD1	-	TRBJ2-7	TRBV29-1	CNPGRGLYEQYF	TGCAACCCCGGCAGGGGGCTGTACGAGCAGTACTTC
-	many	TRBJ1-3	TRBV19	CASSSRGPFSGNTIYF	TGTGCCAGTAGTTCCCGTGGACCCTTCTCTGGAAACACCATATATTTT
-	-	TRBJ2-3	TRBV6-5	CASSFVGGRSGTQYF	TGTGCCAGCAGTTTTGTCGGGGGCAGGAGCGGTACGCAGTATTTT
TRBD1	many	TRBJ1-1	TRBV4-1	CASSPGTGGAEAFF	TGCGCCAGCAGCCCCGGGACAGGGGGCGCTGAAGCTTTCTTT
-	many	TRBJ1-6	TRBV6-1	CASSWDRSSYNSPLHF	TGTGCCAGCAGTTGGGACCGTAGCTCCTATAATTCACCCCTCCACTTT
-	many	TRBJ1-6	TRBV5-5	CASTIVVGANSPLHF	TGTGCCAGCACCATAGTGGTGGGGGCGAATTCACCCCTCCACTTT
-	many	TRBJ1-2	TRBV7-9	CASSNSGGSGYTF	TGTGCCAGCAGTAATTCGGGGGGCTCTGGCTACACCTTC
-	few	TRBJ2-1	TRBV12-5	CASVLAWGLGYNEQFF	TGTGCTAGTGTTTTGGCTTGGGGCCTTGGTTACAATGAGCAGTTCTTC
-	-	TRBJ2-1	TRBV7-2	CASSFFHEQFF	TGTGCCAGCAGCTTCTTTCATGAGCAGTTCTTC
-	many	TRBJ1-5	TRBV28	CASSRNQPQHF	TGTGCCAGCAGTCGTAATCAGCCCCAGCATTTT
-	-	TRBJ1-1	TRBV11-2	CASSSFAGDDLFEAFF	TGTGCCAGCAGCTCATTTGCGGGGGACGACCTTTTTGAAGCTTTCTTT
TRBD1	few	TRBJ2-7	TRBV29-1	CSVSGDRASYEQYF	TGCAGCGTCTCGGGGGACAGGGCCTCCTACGAGCAGTACTTC
-	-	TRBJ2-5	TRBV6-7	CASSEEETQYF	TGTGCCAGCAGTGAGGAAGAGACCCAGTACTTC
-	-	TRBJ2-6	TRBV13	CASNKGAAGANVLTF	TGTGCCAGCAATAAAGGGGCGGCTGGGGCCAACGTCCTGACTTTC
TRBD2	many	TRBJ2-1	TRBV7-8	CASSHPGTSTHNEQFF	TGTGCCAGCAGCCACCCCGGGACTAGCACGCACAATGAGCAGTTCTTC
TRBD1	many	TRBJ2-7	TRBV7-9	CASSLARDRGGEQYF	TGTGCCAGCAGCTTAGCCCGGGACAGGGGAGGCGAGCAGTACTTC
-	-	TRBJ1-2	TRBV4-3	CASSQDGAVQGNGYTF	TGCGCCAGCAGCCAAGATGGAGCCGTTCAGGGGAATGGCTACACCTTC
-	many	TRBJ1-6	TRBV30	CAWMFGNSPLHF	TGTGCCTGGATGTTCGGAAACTCACCCCTCCACTTT
-	few	TRBJ2-3	TRBV7-2	CASSPIVGTDTQYF	TGTGCCAGCAGTCCTATTGTGGGCACAGATACGCAGTATTTT
TRBD1	few	TRBJ1-3	TRBV7-2	CASSRGQGAFRSSGNTIYF	TGTGCCAGCAGCCGCGGACAGGGCGCTTTCCGGAGCTCTGGAAACACCATATATTTT
TRBD2	few	TRBJ2-7	TRBV4-2	CASSQSGRAYEQYF	TGTGCCAGCAGCCAAAGCGGGAGGGCCTACGAGCAGTACTTC
-	many	TRBJ1-1	TRBV12-3/TRBV12-4	CASSLESRGAFF	TGTGCCAGCAGTTTAGAGAGCCGTGGGGCTTTCTTT
-	many	TRBJ2-7	TRBV19	CASSRTGSYEQYF	TGTGCCAGTAGTAGAACAGGGTCGTACGAGCAGTACTTC
-	many	TRBJ1-1	TRBV27	CASNSGWNTEAFF	TGTGCCAGCAATAGTGGTTGGAACACTGAAGCTTTCTTT
-	-	TRBJ1-6	TRBV6-1	CASRGTEYNSPLHF	TGTGCCAGCAGAGGGACGGAGTATAATTCACCCCTCCACTTT
TRBD1	many	TRBJ1-5	TRBV6-1	CASSPTGGYQPQHF	TGTGCCAGCAGCCCGACAGGGGGCTATCAGCCCCAGCATTTT
-	-	TRBJ1-1	TRBV15	CATSRGLTGTEAFF	TGTGCCACCAGCAGAGGGTTAACGGGGACTGAAGCTTTCTTT
TRBD1	many	TRBJ1-6	TRBV20-1	CSARGRAPTGPLHF	TGCAGTGCTAGAGGCCGGGCCCCGACAGGGCCCCTCCACTTT
-	few	TRBJ2-2	TRBV5-1	CASSWDYTGELFF	TGCGCCAGCAGTTGGGACTACACCGGGGAGCTGTTTTTT
-	few	TRBJ1-2	TRBV28	CATFFTRGYTF	TGTGCCACCTTCTTCACTAGGGGCTACACCTTC
TRBD1	few	TRBJ2-7	TRBV19	CASRGDRWAYEQYF	TGTGCCAGTAGGGGGGACAGGTGGGCCTACGAGCAGTACTTC
-	few	TRBJ1-5	TRBV30	CALGGGQGQPQHF	TGTGCCCTAGGCGGGGGGCAGGGTCAGCCCCAGCATTTT
-	few	TRBJ2-2	TRBV11-3	CASTPWGRGTGELFF	TGTGCCAGCACCCCATGGGGTCGTGGCACCGGGGAGCTGTTTTTT
TRBD1	few	TRBJ2-7	TRBV7-3	CASSLLTGTGGSYEQYF	TGTGCCAGCAGCTTACTAACCGGGACAGGGGGCTCCTACGAGCAGTACTTC
-	-	TRBJ2-5	TRBV9	CASSVDIGGALRETQYF	TGTGCCAGCAGCGTAGACATTGGAGGGGCGCTCCGGGAGACCCAGTACTTC
TRBD1	-	TRBJ1-2	TRBV6-5	CASGATGDPYGYTF	TGTGCCAGCGGAGCCACAGGGGACCCCTATGGCTACACCTTC
-	many	TRBJ2-7	TRBV11-2	CASSDPLALGYEQYF	TGTGCCAGCAGCGATCCCCTAGCGCTGGGTTACGAGCAGTACTTC
TRBD2	-	TRBJ2-5	TRBV11-2	CASSSRLAGFETQYF	TGTGCCAGCAGCTCCCGACTAGCGGGGTTTGAGACCCAGTACTTC
-	many	TRBJ2-3	TRBV7-2	CASSLNSMVSLRQYF	TGTGCCAGCAGCTTAAATTCGATGGTTTCCCTACGGCAGTATTTT
TRBD1	many	TRBJ1-3	TRBV5-4	CASSTVGTGLSGNTIYF	TGTGCCAGCAGTACTGTGGGGACAGGACTCTCTGGAAACACCATATATTTT
TRBD1	-	TRBJ1-2	TRBV20-1	CSARDSQFSSNYGYTF	TGCAGTGCCAGGGACAGCCAATTTTCCTCTAACTATGGCTACACCTTC
TRBD2	few	TRBJ2-3	TRBV29-1	CSVEAGAGGGTQYF	TGCAGCGTTGAAGCGGGAGCGGGAGGCGGTACGCAGTATTTT
TRBD2	-	TRBJ2-3	TRBV28	CASSTPGLGKTDTQYF	TGTGCCAGCAGCACACCGGGACTAGGGAAAACAGATACGCAGTATTTT
-	-	TRBJ2-6	TRBV10-2	CASSEAGANVLTF	TGCGCCAGCAGTGAGGCCGGGGCCAACGTCCTGACTTTC
-	many	TRBJ2-3	TRBV12-3/TRBV12-4	CASSPPGHLSTDTQYF	TGTGCCAGCAGTCCCCCGGGACATCTTAGCACAGATACGCAGTATTTT
TRBD2	-	TRBJ2-7	TRBV11-3	CASSYGLAGVGEQYF	TGTGCCAGCAGCTACGGACTAGCGGGAGTGGGGGAGCAGTACTTC
-	few	TRBJ2-1	TRBV5-1	CASSLGSSYNEQFF	TGCGCCAGCAGCCTCGGCAGCTCCTACAATGAGCAGTTCTTC
TRBD2	-	TRBJ2-5	TRBV20-1	CSATSGGAETQYF	TGCAGTGCTACTAGCGGGGGGGCGGAGACCCAGTACTTC
-	few	TRBJ2-1	TRBV6-2/TRBV6-3	CASSGGQRLHRRRDEQFF	TGTGCCTCCTCAGGGGGGCAGCGCCTGCATAGGCGGCGCGATGAGCAGTTCTTC
TRBD2	-	TRBJ2-2	TRBV10-1	CASRRLAGRTGELFF	TGCGCCAGCAGGCGACTAGCGGGACGGACCGGGGAGCTGTTTTTT
-	-	TRBJ1-6	TRBV7-9	CASSLGGDNSPLHF	TGTGCCAGCAGCTTAGGAGGGGATAATTCACCCCTCCACTTT
-	-	TRBJ1-1	TRBV12-3/TRBV12-4	CASSVQGNTEAFF	TGTGCCAGCAGTGTTCAGGGTAACACTGAAGCTTTCTTT